The T cell receptor beta chain described here comes from a study of T cell responses to AZD1222 COVID-19 vaccine. Study-wide context: Pooling was applied to second doses at about 4 or about 12 weeks. Study conclusions and caveats: Dominant CD4 TCR responses targeted spike regions 160-218 and 743-854. Donors in the cohort were predominantly white British and more often female, and clonal diversity was possibly underestimated.

This clone came up a few times. Its antigen is still unknown. Germline CDR1 is SEHNR and CDR2 is FQNEAQ (reference sequence). This CDR3 region has 19 residues. Germline trimming cut 6 bases from V and 0 bases from J; bases unmatched to any gene: 17. Libraries were prepared by immunoSEQ multiplex PCR; TCRdb keeps only in-frame clonotypes and omits some of them. Here the sample spans approximately 60,000 clones, approximately 80% being singletons. This receptor was taken from an adult in good health. The chain has TRBV7-9 and TRBJ2-5; 9 bases match TRBD2. This material consisted of peripheral blood, taken on day 0 of AZD1222 vaccination. CDR3 sequence (DNA): TGTGCCAGCAGTTCCCGGAGTTCGCGGGAGGGCCCTTACCAAGAGACCCAGTACTTC. Translating gives CASSSRSSREGPYQETQYF.